The 19 T cell receptor beta chains listed next were all sequenced from one sample in a study of blood T cells in healthy people across ages. Through a sample-barcoded 5' primer and a J-beta primer mix, a second PCR was run for roughly 6 to 12 cycles. TCRdb analysed the 5' RACE reads with MiXCR anew, one entry per CDR3 protein. The sample yields about 1.5 million distinct CDR3 sequences, approximately 42% seen once. Sequences were obtained from blood. These receptors were obtained from a woman between 18 and 30 years old in good health.

Concerning this clonotype: This may be a read error, as it is one base from a much larger clone. The V call is TRBV27, the J call TRBJ1-2; possible D gene TRBD1, 6 bases. This CDR3 has 12 residues. V was cut by 8 bases and J by 5 bases, with 12 bases left in between. Germline V lookup: CDR1 MNHEY, CDR2 SMNVEV (reference sequence). For the CDR3, the DNA is TGTGCCAGCGCAAGGGGGGATTATGGCTACACCTTC. Protein: CASARGDYGYTF.

The rearrangement uses TRBV7-2 and TRBJ1-2; D possibly corresponds to TRBD1 (6 bases). Germline CDR1 and CDR2: SGHTA and FQGNSA. The CDR3 spans 14 residues. Trimming cost V 5 bases and J 6 bases, with 16 bases left between them. CDR3 nucleotide sequence: TGTGCCAGCAGCGCCCAACAGGGAGGGGATGGCTACACCTTC. This translates into CASSAQQGGDGYTF.

With regard to this clonotype: An end of the junction differs from the germline gene, which may be a read error. This chain joins TRBV3-1 and TRBJ1-4; possible D gene TRBD1, 5 bases. Germline lookup yields CDR1 LGHDT and CDR2 YNNKEL (reference sequence). CDR3 size: 15 residues. The CDR3 spells CTSSQSRATSEKLFF. In nucleotides, the CDR3 is TGTACCAGCAGCCAATCCAGGGCGACTAGTGAAAAACTGTTTTTT.

This clonotype was recorded only once. The chain recombines TRBV10-3 with TRBJ2-1; 7 bases are a match to TRBD2. After removal of 0 bases from V and 3 bases from J, the junction contained 5 bases not matched to a gene. This CDR3 contains 16 residues. Per the germline V gene, CDR1 is ENHRY and CDR2 is SYGVKD. The CDR3 bases are TGTGCCATCAGTGAGTCGAGGCTAGCGGACTACAATGAGCAGTTCTTC. It encodes CAISESRLADYNEQFF.

The rearrangement uses TRBV11-3 and TRBJ2-3; TRBD1 aligns across 7 bases. CDR1 is SGHNT and CDR2 is YENEEA in the germline V gene. V was pared by 4 bases and J by 9 bases, with 7 bases of the junction left unmatched. This CDR3 is 13 amino acids long. CDR3 protein: CASSWVTGSTQYF. In DNA form, the CDR3 reads TGTGCCAGCAGCTGGGTGACAGGGTCGACGCAGTATTTT.

This clonotype was observed a handful of times. The chain links TRBV3-1 to TRBJ2-3; 11 nucleotides align to TRBD2. V trimming: 0 bases; J trimming: 4 bases; junction bases outside the gene matches: 3. The CDR3 is made up of 16 amino acids. Germline CDR1 and CDR2: LGHDT and YNNKEL (reference sequence). The CDR3, as DNA: TGTGCCAGCAGCCAAGATTTAGCGGGAGGGCCAGATACGCAGTATTTT. It translates to CASSQDLAGGPDTQYF.

This clonotype occurred a few times. The chain links TRBV20-1 to TRBJ2-3; D call uncertain. This CDR3 region has 14 residues. The germline V gene has CDR1 DFQATT and CDR2 SNEGSKA (reference sequence). V lost 5 bases, J lost 6 bases, and 18 bases lay in between. The CDR3, as DNA: TGCAGTGCTGAGGCTCCAGTGCGTTCGGATACGCAGTATTTT. This translates into CSAEAPVRSDTQYF.

The genes are TRBV15 and TRBJ2-3; possible D gene TRBD2, 5 bases. V dropped 8 bases and J dropped 2 bases, with 11 bases sitting between them. This CDR3 has 13 amino acids. Germline values: CDR1 LNHNV, CDR2 YYDKDF (reference sequence). In nucleotides, the CDR3 is TGTGCCACCCGCCGCCTAGCCACAGATACGCAGTATTTT. Translated, it gives CATRRLATDTQYF.

The genes are TRBV9 and TRBJ1-2; a weak D match, TRBD1 (5 bases). The CDR3 loop spans 13 amino acids. V lost 3 bases, J lost 4 bases, and 10 bases lay in between. Germline V gives CDR1 SGDLS, CDR2 YYNGEE. In nucleotides, the CDR3 is TGTGCCAGCAGCGGGGGCAGCAGCTATGGCTACACCTTC. It specifies CASSGGSSYGYTF.

J is TRBJ2-7 and V is TRBV4-1, with TRBD1 identical over 10 bases. The CDR3 loop spans 16 amino acids. The germline V gene has CDR1 MGHRA and CDR2 YSYEKL. V trimming: 3 bases; J trimming: 4 bases; junction bases outside the gene matches: 9. As DNA, the CDR3 is TGCGCCAGCAGCCATCATTTGACAGGGGGCGATTACGAGCAGTACTTC. It codes for CASSHHLTGGDYEQYF.

As to this clonotype: A junction boundary mismatches the germline segment, possibly from a read error. The gene calls are TRBV7-7 and TRBJ2-5, with a weak D call TRBD2 (6 bases). The germline V gene encodes CDR1 SSHAT and CDR2 FNYEAQ (reference sequence). This CDR3 is built from 15 residues. The CDR3 is CASSFAGGAQETQYF. CDR3 in DNA: TGTGCTAGCAGCTTCGCCGGCGGGGCACAAGAGACCCAGTACTTC. Combining the CDR3 with reference TRBV7-7 and TRBJ2-5 gives the whole variable domain GAGVSQSPRYKVTKRGQDVTLRCDPISSHATLYWYQQALGQGPEFLTYFNYEAQPDKSGLPSDRFSAERPEGSISTLTIQRTEQRDSAMYRCASSFAGGAQETQYFGPGTRLLVL.

This clonotype appeared a few times. The gene calls are TRBV12-3 or TRBV12-4 and TRBJ1-5; 8 bases line up with TRBD1. The length of the CDR3 is 14 residues. The V segment lost 6 bases and the J segment 7 bases; nucleotides outside the gene matches: 8. As DNA, the CDR3 is TGTGCCAGCAGGGATCAGGGGGCTAAGCAGCCCCAGCATTTT. Translated: CASRDQGAKQPQHF.

The chain links TRBV5-5 to TRBJ2-1; TRBD1 aligns across 7 bases. The length of the CDR3 is 15 residues. The germline V gene has CDR1 SGHKS and CDR2 YYEKEE (reference sequence). V trimming: 1 base; J trimming: 5 bases; junction bases outside the gene matches: 6. The DNA of the CDR3 is TGTGCCAGCAGCTTGTTTTCCACAGGGGACAATGAGCAGTTCTTC. This translates into CASSLFSTGDNEQFF.

The rearrangement joins TRBV20-1 to TRBJ1-1; 9 nucleotides agree with TRBD1. CDR1 is DFQATT, CDR2 SNEGSKA, per germline (reference sequence). The junction had 6 bases not matched to a gene; V was cut back by 4 bases and J by 3 bases. The CDR3 is 14 amino acids. The CDR3 sequence is CSANRGPRDTEAFF. CDR3 bases: TGCAGTGCTAACAGGGGGCCCCGGGACACTGAAGCTTTCTTT.

There are a few counts of this clonotype. This chain uses TRBV12-3 or TRBV12-4 with TRBJ1-2; D might be TRBD1 (6 bases). V lost 5 bases to trimming and J lost 7 bases, with 14 bases between them. The CDR3 length is 13 residues. The CDR3 spells CASSPSGGLGYTF. The CDR3 region has the DNA TGTGCCAGCAGTCCCAGTGGGGGGCTTGGCTACACCTTC.

This sequence joins TRBV20-1 and TRBJ2-1, with D maybe TRBD2 (6 bases). This CDR3 comprises 14 residues. The ends were cut back, 4 bases at V and 3 bases at J, with 13 bases in the middle. Germline CDR1 reads DFQATT; CDR2 reads SNEGSKA (reference sequence). This CDR3 is CSAIAVGDYNEQFF. The CDR3 nucleotides are TGCAGTGCTATAGCGGTGGGTGACTACAATGAGCAGTTCTTC.

The chain carries TRBV6-5 and TRBJ2-3; TRBD1 matches 7 bases. Per the germline V gene, CDR1 is MNHEY and CDR2 is SVGAGI. The V gene end was trimmed by 11 bases and the J gene end by 2 bases; junction bases not matched to a gene: 7. The CDR3 covers 13 residues. The CDR3: CAAHRGPTDTQYF. CDR3 DNA sequence: TGTGCCGCCCACAGGGGCCCCACAGATACGCAGTATTTT.

This clonotype has a handful of counts. The chain has TRBV7-2 and TRBJ2-3; the D call may be TRBD1 or TRBD2 (6 bases each). The germline V gene encodes CDR1 SGHTA and CDR2 FQGNSA. This CDR3 has 15 residues. With 3 bases removed from V and 3 bases from J, the gap between germline ends came to 13 bases. CDR3 residues: CASSLGGSVTDTQYF. The CDR3 DNA reads as TGTGCCAGCAGCTTGGGGGGCTCGGTGACAGATACGCAGTATTTT.

In its sample, this clonotype was seen many times. The V call is TRBV12-3 or TRBV12-4, the J call TRBJ2-3, with 14 bases matching TRBD2. This CDR3 is 17 amino acids long. The trim removed 5 bases at V and 0 bases at J, leaving 4 bases unmatched. The CDR3 is CASSLTSGGVSTDTQYF. The CDR3 DNA reads TGTGCCAGCAGTCTGACTAGCGGGGGGGTTAGCACAGATACGCAGTATTTT.